The T cell receptor (beta chain) under discussion was sequenced for a study of cytotoxic CD8 clonotypes in ibrutinib-treated CLL. Background on the study: The group held 11 relapsed/refractory and roughly 15 treatment-naive patients, with under 18 IGHV unmutated. Average yields of 255,043 productive templates and tens of thousands of productive rearrangements characterized the samples. Study-wide points: Rare overall, public clonotypes shrank or held steady under therapy.

Targeted sequencing depth ranged from 1 in 200,000 to 1 in 1 million T cells. Repertoires were generated with immunoSEQ multiplex PCR, while TCRdb's copy carries only in-frame clones and drops some. Of 130,000 or so clones listed, roughly 84% are singletons. The CDR3 spans 12 residues. Germline V gene sequence: CDR1 MDHEN, CDR2 SYDVKM. V lost 2 bases and J lost 9, with 10 bases in between. Points on this clone: Its target is unknown.

Sequences were derived from PBMCs, sampled after 24 months of ibrutinib treatment. The receptor comes from a human donor with chronic lymphocytic leukemia. The chain couples TRBV28 to TRBJ1-1; no reliable D call. CDR3 residues: CASSLSTTQAFF. In DNA form, the CDR3 reads TGTGCCAGCAGTTTAAGTACCACCCAAGCTTTCTTT. The full variable domain, rest sourced from reference TRBV28 and TRBJ1-1, is DVKVTQSSRYLVKRTGEKVFLECVQDMDHENMFWYRQDPGLGLRLIYFSYDVKMKEKGDIPEGYSVSREKKERFSLILESASTNQTSMYLCASSLSTTQAFFGQGTRLTVV.